The T cell receptor (beta chain) under discussion was sequenced for a study of blood T cell dynamics during melanoma immunotherapy. The germline gives CDR1 SGHRS, CDR2 YFSETQ. V was clipped by 0 bases and J by 4 bases, with 12 bases between them. The length of the CDR3 is 15 residues. As to time point: pre-treatment baseline. TCRdb's table, derived via immunoSEQ multiplex PCR, lists solely in-frame clones and lacks some. This sample has about 13,000 clones; around 84% occur once, and the top ten carry 4.4%. The chain employs TRBV5-1 and TRBJ2-3; the D is unclear. The input for sequencing was blood, taken from a patient treated with checkpoint blockade. The TCR was taken from a human donor with melanoma. The CDR3 loop reads CASSLDRPNPDTQYF. The CDR3 DNA sequence: TGCGCCAGCAGCTTGGACAGACCAAACCCAGATACGCAGTATTTT.